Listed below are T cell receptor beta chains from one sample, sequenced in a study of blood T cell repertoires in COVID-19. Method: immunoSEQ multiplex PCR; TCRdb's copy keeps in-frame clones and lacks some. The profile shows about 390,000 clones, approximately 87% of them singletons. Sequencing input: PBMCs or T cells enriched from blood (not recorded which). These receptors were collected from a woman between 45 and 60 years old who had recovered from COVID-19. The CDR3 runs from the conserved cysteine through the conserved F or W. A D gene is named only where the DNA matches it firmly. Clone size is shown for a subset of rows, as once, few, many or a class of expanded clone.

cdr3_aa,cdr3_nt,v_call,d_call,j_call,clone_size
CASMEYTNYGYTF,TGTGCCAGTATGGAGTATACTAACTATGGCTACACCTTC,TRBV19,-,TRBJ1-2,-
CATYRGGTEAFF,TGTGCCACCTACAGGGGAGGCACTGAAGCTTTCTTT,TRBV2,TRBD1,TRBJ1-1,-
CASSTTPNTEAFF,TGTGCCAGCAGCACCACACCCAACACTGAAGCTTTCTTT,TRBV5-4,-,TRBJ1-1,-
CASSFYKDSYNEQFF,TGTGCCAGCAGCTTCTATAAGGACAGCTACAATGAGCAGTTCTTC,TRBV7-3,-,TRBJ2-1,once
CASSMPGEYGYTF,TGTGCCAGCAGTATGCCGGGAGAATATGGCTACACCTTC,TRBV12-3/TRBV12-4,-,TRBJ1-2,-
CASSSPGMSTDTQYF,TGTGCCAGCAGCTCCCCCGGTATGAGCACAGATACGCAGTATTTT,TRBV5-8,-,TRBJ2-3,-
CASSIDRYNQPQHF,TGTGCCAGTAGTATAGACAGATACAATCAGCCCCAGCATTTT,TRBV19,-,TRBJ1-5,-
CASKGAGAVQETQYF,TGCGCCAGCAAAGGGGCGGGGGCCGTCCAAGAGACCCAGTACTTC,TRBV4-1,-,TRBJ2-5,once
CASSSQSSYEQYF,TGCGCCAGCAGCTCACAGAGCTCCTACGAGCAGTACTTC,TRBV5-1,-,TRBJ2-7,-
CASSPTSGGPGTGELFF,TGTGCCAGCAGCCCTACTAGCGGGGGGCCGGGGACCGGGGAGCTGTTTTTT,TRBV7-2,TRBD2,TRBJ2-2,-
CASSPRSGQGANEQYF,TGTGCCAGCAGCCCTAGGTCAGGACAGGGGGCCAACGAGCAGTACTTC,TRBV28,TRBD1,TRBJ2-7,-
CASSLTGTYGYTF,TGTGCCAGCAGTTTAACAGGGACCTATGGCTACACCTTC,TRBV12-3/TRBV12-4,-,TRBJ1-2,few
CASSQKSAPATGELFF,TGTGCCAGCAGCCAAAAAAGCGCTCCCGCGACCGGGGAGCTGTTTTTT,TRBV2,-,TRBJ2-2,-
CASSLAGGARITEAFF,TGCGCCAGCAGCTTGGCCGGGGGGGCTCGCATCACTGAAGCTTTCTTT,TRBV5-1,-,TRBJ1-1,once
CASSDGGNYEQYF,TGTGCCAGCAGTGATGGTGGCAACTACGAGCAGTACTTC,TRBV2,-,TRBJ2-7,-
CASHLGGTEAFF,TGTGCCAGCCACCTGGGAGGCACTGAAGCTTTCTTT,TRBV2,-,TRBJ1-1,-
CASSSTGSYEQYF,TGTGCCAGCAGCTCCACAGGGTCCTACGAGCAGTACTTC,TRBV13,-,TRBJ2-7,-
CASSSSQGWQPQHF,TGTGCCAGCAGTTCTTCACAGGGCTGGCAGCCCCAGCATTTT,TRBV27,-,TRBJ1-5,-
CASSQAGGPGDTQYF,TGTGCTAGCAGCCAAGCGGGGGGGCCCGGGGATACGCAGTATTTT,TRBV7-7,TRBD2,TRBJ2-3,once
CASSYSGANYGYTF,TGTGCCAGCAGTTACTCCGGTGCTAACTATGGCTACACCTTC,TRBV6-5,-,TRBJ1-2,once
CASSHSPGQEILNTEAFF,TGCGCCAGCAGCCATTCGCCGGGACAGGAGATTTTGAACACTGAAGCTTTCTTT,TRBV4-1,TRBD1,TRBJ1-1,-
CASSPRSGSLSGNTIYF,TGTGCCAGCAGCCCCCGTTCCGGTTCCCTCTCTGGAAACACCATATATTTT,TRBV5-5,-,TRBJ1-3,once
CASSSGQPSGKDTQYF,TGTGCCAGCAGTTCTGGACAGCCATCGGGAAAAGATACGCAGTATTTT,TRBV2,-,TRBJ2-3,-
CSVEVWGGNYGYTF,TGCAGCGTTGAAGTCTGGGGGGGGAACTATGGCTACACCTTC,TRBV29-1,-,TRBJ1-2,few
CAWSVQGANTIYF,TGTGCCTGGAGTGTACAGGGGGCTAACACCATATATTTT,TRBV30,TRBD1,TRBJ1-3,-
CASSQVPGSNYGYTF,TGTGCCAGCAGCCAAGTTCCCGGGTCCAACTATGGCTACACCTTC,TRBV3-1/TRBV3-2,-,TRBJ1-2,-
CASSLDNRGRYEQYF,TGTGCCAGCAGCTTAGACAACAGGGGTAGGTACGAGCAGTACTTC,TRBV7-2,TRBD1,TRBJ2-7,-
CASSERRGEAFF,TGTGCCAGCAGTGAGAGGAGGGGTGAAGCTTTCTTT,TRBV6-1,-,TRBJ1-1,-
CASNEGRGTEAFF,TGTGCCAGCAACGAGGGGCGGGGGACTGAAGCTTTCTTT,TRBV27,-,TRBJ1-1,-
CASSDLSGRSGNTIYF,TGTGCCAGCAGCGACCTGTCAGGGAGGTCTGGAAACACCATATATTTT,TRBV7-2,-,TRBJ1-3,-
CASSSTPGTAREKLFF,TGCGCCAGCAGCTCGACGCCCGGGACAGCGAGGGAAAAACTGTTTTTT,TRBV5-1,TRBD1,TRBJ1-4,-
CASSYSAGITITLHF,TGTGCCAGCAGTTACTCGGCAGGGATTACAATCACCCTCCACTTT,TRBV6-2/TRBV6-3,-,TRBJ1-6,-
CATSRDRDRAREQYF,TGTGCCACCAGCAGAGATCGAGACAGGGCAAGGGAGCAGTACTTC,TRBV15,TRBD1,TRBJ2-7,-
CASSQGPISGANVLTF,TGCGCCAGCAGTCAGGGTCCGATCTCTGGGGCCAACGTCCTGACTTTC,TRBV5-1,-,TRBJ2-6,-
CASSLGLQSSYNEQFF,TGCGCCAGCAGCTTGGGGCTCCAAAGCTCCTACAATGAGCAGTTCTTC,TRBV5-1,-,TRBJ2-1,-
CASTNGNTIYF,TGTGCCAGCACTAATGGAAACACCATATATTTT,TRBV12-3/TRBV12-4,-,TRBJ1-3,-
CASSLSGLANEQYF,TGTGCCAGTAGTCTCTCTGGACTAGCGAACGAGCAGTACTTC,TRBV19,TRBD2,TRBJ2-7,-
CASSLDTGEAFF,TGTGCCAGCAGCTTAGATACAGGGGAAGCTTTCTTT,TRBV7-2,-,TRBJ1-1,-
CASSFTTGAFF,TGTGCCAGCAGTTTCACTACTGGAGCTTTCTTT,TRBV28,-,TRBJ1-1,-
CASSLTGAETQYF,TGTGCCAGCAGTTTAACAGGGGCAGAGACCCAGTACTTC,TRBV12-3/TRBV12-4,TRBD1,TRBJ2-5,once
CASSLLPSGSTDTQYF,TGCGCCAGCAGCTTGTTGCCATCCGGGAGCACAGATACGCAGTATTTT,TRBV5-1,-,TRBJ2-3,-
CATNGRGNSGANVLTF,TGTGCCACAAACGGGAGGGGTAACTCTGGGGCCAACGTCCTGACTTTC,TRBV2,TRBD2,TRBJ2-6,-
CASKIASYGIHEQYF,TGTGCCAGTAAAATAGCCAGCTACGGCATCCACGAGCAGTACTTC,TRBV19,-,TRBJ2-7,-
CASRWDTNEQFF,TGTGCCAGCAGGTGGGACACCAATGAGCAGTTCTTC,TRBV2,-,TRBJ2-1,-